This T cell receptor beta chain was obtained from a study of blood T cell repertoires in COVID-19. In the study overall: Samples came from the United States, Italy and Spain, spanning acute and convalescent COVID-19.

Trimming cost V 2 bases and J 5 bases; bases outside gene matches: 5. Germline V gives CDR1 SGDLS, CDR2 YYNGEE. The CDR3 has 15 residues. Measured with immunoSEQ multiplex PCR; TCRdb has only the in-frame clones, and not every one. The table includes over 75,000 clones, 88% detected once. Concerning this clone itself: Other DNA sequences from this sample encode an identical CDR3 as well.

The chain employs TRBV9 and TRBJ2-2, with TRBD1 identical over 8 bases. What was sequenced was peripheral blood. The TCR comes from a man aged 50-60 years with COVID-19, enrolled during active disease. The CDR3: CASSVGQGLTGELFF. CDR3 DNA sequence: TGTGCCAGCAGCGTCGGACAGGGATTGACCGGGGAGCTGTTTTTT.